This T cell receptor beta chain was identified in a study of blood T cell repertoires in COVID-19. Study background: Samples of COVID-19 (acute and convalescent) were obtained from the United States, Italy and Spain. From T cells, B-cell-depleted T cells, or PBMCs came the material, which was cDNA or gDNA.

This clone has more than one count but fewer than ten. CDR1 is SGHVS, CDR2 FQNEAQ, per germline. The V and J ends lost 0 bases and 0 bases respectively, with 6 bases between them. The length of the CDR3 is 15 residues. As originally analysed: Amplification of reference gene primers provided the estimated nucleated cell counts. Profiling relied on immunoSEQ multiplex PCR, and the TCRdb table lists in-frame clones only, not all of them. V and J calls and clone size are copied from that table; D and trimming were computed from the DNA. The sample lists approximately 200,000 clones; around 85% were seen once.

Sequencing was done on a sample of peripheral blood. The TCR comes from a woman between 45 and 60 years old with acute or convalescent COVID-19. The rearrangement links TRBV7-8 to TRBJ1-5; D is uncertain. CDR3 in DNA: TGTGCCAGCAGCTTAGCACAGTATAGCAATCAGCCCCAGCATTTT. Translating gives CASSLAQYSNQPQHF.